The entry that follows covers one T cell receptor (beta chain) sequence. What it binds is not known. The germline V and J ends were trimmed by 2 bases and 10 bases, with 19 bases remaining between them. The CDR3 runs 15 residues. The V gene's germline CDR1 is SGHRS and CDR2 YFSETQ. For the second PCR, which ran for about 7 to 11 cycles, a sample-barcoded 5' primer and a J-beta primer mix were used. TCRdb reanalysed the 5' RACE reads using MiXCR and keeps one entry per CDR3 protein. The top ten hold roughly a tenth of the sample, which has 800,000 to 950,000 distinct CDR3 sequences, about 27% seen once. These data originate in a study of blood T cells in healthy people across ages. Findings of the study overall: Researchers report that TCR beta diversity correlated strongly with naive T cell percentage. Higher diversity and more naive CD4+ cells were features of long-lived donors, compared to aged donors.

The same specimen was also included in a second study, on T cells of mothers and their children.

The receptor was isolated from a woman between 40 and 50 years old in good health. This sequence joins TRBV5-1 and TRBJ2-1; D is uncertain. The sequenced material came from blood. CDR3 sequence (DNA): TGCGCCAGCAGCTTTGACCGAAGACCCTCCTACGAGCAGTTCTTC. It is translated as CASSFDRRPSYEQFF. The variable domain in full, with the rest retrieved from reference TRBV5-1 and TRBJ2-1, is KAGVTQTPRYLIKTRGQQVTLSCSPISGHRSVSWYQQTPGQGLQFLFEYFSETQRNKGNFPGRFSGRQFSNSRSEMNVSTLELGDSALYLCASSFDRRPSYEQFFGPGTRLTVL.